A selection of T cell receptor beta chains follows, all from one sample in a study of shared clonotypes between healthy human individuals. This table comes from immunoSEQ multiplex PCR, and its TCRdb copy is limited to in-frame clones, with some not included. The sample consists of about 1.1 million clones, 60% to 85% of them appearing once. Sequencing input: memory CD4+ T cells from PBMCs. The receptors shown here come from a man between 18 and 29 years old in good health. Some clones in this sample may be carry-over from other donors' samples. Both conserved end residues are part of each CDR3. D genes are given only for firm matches. Some rows have no size entry. The others give once, few or many, or a class for an expanded clone.

d_gene: TRBD1; abundance: many; v_gene: TRBV11-3; j_gene: TRBJ2-7; CDR3nt: TGTGCCAGCAGCCCCGGACAGGGGCGAGAGCAGTACTTC; CDR3aa: CASSPGQGREQYF
d_gene: -; abundance: -; v_gene: TRBV5-1; j_gene: TRBJ1-1; CDR3nt: TGCGCCAGCAGCTTGGCCGAAGGGGCGTCGACTGAAGCTTTCTTT; CDR3aa: CASSLAEGASTEAFF
d_gene: -; abundance: -; v_gene: TRBV5-1; j_gene: TRBJ2-1; CDR3nt: TGCGCCAGCAGCCTGGGACTGCTTCGCTCCTACAATGAGCAGTTCTTC; CDR3aa: CASSLGLLRSYNEQFF
d_gene: -; abundance: -; v_gene: TRBV6-1; j_gene: TRBJ2-7; CDR3nt: TGTGCCAGCACCGAAAGGCCAGTTTCTTACGAGCAGTACTTC; CDR3aa: CASTERPVSYEQYF
d_gene: -; abundance: once; v_gene: TRBV7-8; j_gene: TRBJ2-2; CDR3nt: TGTGCCAGCAGCCCACAATCAGTCACCGGGGAGCTGTTTTTT; CDR3aa: CASSPQSVTGELFF
d_gene: TRBD2; abundance: -; v_gene: TRBV29-1; j_gene: TRBJ2-1; CDR3nt: TGCAGCGTTGTAGAAGTCCAGCGGGGTTACAATGAGCAGTTCTTC; CDR3aa: CSVVEVQRGYNEQFF
d_gene: TRBD2; abundance: -; v_gene: TRBV5-1; j_gene: TRBJ2-2; CDR3nt: TGCGCCAGCAGCTTGTCCGGGGGGGTCACCGGGGAGCTGTTTTTT; CDR3aa: CASSLSGGVTGELFF
d_gene: -; abundance: -; v_gene: TRBV7-3; j_gene: TRBJ2-3; CDR3nt: TGTGCCAGCAGCCCCCGGGGGTCGGCTACGCAGTATTTT; CDR3aa: CASSPRGSATQYF
d_gene: TRBD2; abundance: -; v_gene: TRBV6-6; j_gene: TRBJ2-2; CDR3nt: TGTGCCAGCAGTTCCGGACTAGCAGAAACCGGGGAGCTGTTTTTT; CDR3aa: CASSSGLAETGELFF
d_gene: TRBD2; abundance: -; v_gene: TRBV7-2; j_gene: TRBJ2-7; CDR3nt: TGTGCCAGCAGCTCACCGGGAGGGTACTACGAGCAGTACTTC; CDR3aa: CASSSPGGYYEQYF
d_gene: -; abundance: -; v_gene: TRBV6-4; j_gene: TRBJ2-7; CDR3nt: TGTGCCAGCAGGGGGAGGCACTATACGAACTTC; CDR3aa: CASRGRHYTNF
d_gene: -; abundance: -; v_gene: TRBV30; j_gene: TRBJ2-2; CDR3nt: TGTGCCTGGAGTGTCGGAGGTTCCGGGGAGCTGTTTTTT; CDR3aa: CAWSVGGSGELFF
d_gene: -; abundance: -; v_gene: TRBV19; j_gene: TRBJ1-1; CDR3nt: TGTGCCAGTAGCTTCGACAGGAACACTGAAGCTTTCTTT; CDR3aa: CASSFDRNTEAFF
d_gene: -; abundance: -; v_gene: TRBV18; j_gene: TRBJ1-2; CDR3nt: TGTGCCAGCTCACCACCAGGTTATGCCTATGGCTACACCTTC; CDR3aa: CASSPPGYAYGYTF
d_gene: TRBD1; abundance: -; v_gene: TRBV6-5; j_gene: TRBJ1-2; CDR3nt: TGTGCCAGCAGTCCGACAGGGAGCTATGGCTACACCTTC; CDR3aa: CASSPTGSYGYTF
d_gene: -; abundance: -; v_gene: TRBV7-8; j_gene: TRBJ2-7; CDR3nt: TGTGCCAGCAGCTTAGCGGGGGACAAGGCCGGGCAGTACTTC; CDR3aa: CASSLAGDKAGQYF
d_gene: TRBD1; abundance: -; v_gene: TRBV7-6; j_gene: TRBJ1-2; CDR3nt: TGTGCCAGCAGCCCGGGACAGGGACTTGGCTACACCTTC; CDR3aa: CASSPGQGLGYTF
d_gene: -; abundance: -; v_gene: TRBV19; j_gene: TRBJ2-2; CDR3nt: TGTGCCAGTAGTATAGTTACAGGGTCATACACCGGGGAGCTGTTTTTT; CDR3aa: CASSIVTGSYTGELFF
d_gene: TRBD1; abundance: -; v_gene: TRBV7-3; j_gene: TRBJ1-2; CDR3nt: TGTGCCAGCAGCTTAACTGGACAGGAGTACACCTTC; CDR3aa: CASSLTGQEYTF
d_gene: -; abundance: -; v_gene: TRBV6-1; j_gene: TRBJ1-4; CDR3nt: TGTGCCAGCAGTGGAGGGACAAGTAATGAAAAACTGTTTTTT; CDR3aa: CASSGGTSNEKLFF
d_gene: -; abundance: -; v_gene: TRBV6-6; j_gene: TRBJ1-2; CDR3nt: TGTGCCAGCAGTGTCCGGGGCAACTATGGCTACACCTTC; CDR3aa: CASSVRGNYGYTF
d_gene: -; abundance: -; v_gene: TRBV11-3; j_gene: TRBJ2-1; CDR3nt: TGTGCCAGCAGCGAGCGGGTCTCAAATGAGCAGTTCTTC; CDR3aa: CASSERVSNEQFF
d_gene: -; abundance: -; v_gene: TRBV9; j_gene: TRBJ2-5; CDR3nt: TGTGCCAGCAGCAACCAGGGGACCCAAGAGACCCAGTACTTC; CDR3aa: CASSNQGTQETQYF
d_gene: -; abundance: -; v_gene: TRBV7-8; j_gene: TRBJ2-1; CDR3nt: TGTGCCAGCAGCTTAGGACTGGGACGGCACAATGAGCAGTTCTTC; CDR3aa: CASSLGLGRHNEQFF
d_gene: -; abundance: -; v_gene: TRBV21-1; j_gene: TRBJ1-5; CDR3nt: TGTGCCAGCAGCAAAAAGTCAGGGAATCAGCCCCAGCATTTT; CDR3aa: CASSKKSGNQPQHF
d_gene: -; abundance: -; v_gene: TRBV5-6; j_gene: TRBJ2-1; CDR3nt: TGTGCCAGCAGCTTGGGTAGTACTCTTGAGCAGTTCTTC; CDR3aa: CASSLGSTLEQFF
d_gene: -; abundance: few; v_gene: TRBV5-1; j_gene: TRBJ1-2; CDR3nt: TGCGCCAGCAGCCTGGGGGACTACGTCCGTGGCTACACCTTC; CDR3aa: CASSLGDYVRGYTF
d_gene: -; abundance: -; v_gene: TRBV9; j_gene: TRBJ2-5; CDR3nt: TGTGCCAGCAGCGTTGCCGGGAGCAGAGAGACCCAGTACTTC; CDR3aa: CASSVAGSRETQYF
d_gene: TRBD1; abundance: -; v_gene: TRBV13; j_gene: TRBJ1-2; CDR3nt: TGTGCCAGCAGCTCTGGACAGGGCCTTAACTATGGCTACACCTTC; CDR3aa: CASSSGQGLNYGYTF
d_gene: -; abundance: -; v_gene: TRBV5-6; j_gene: TRBJ2-7; CDR3nt: TGTGCCAGCAACCAGCGGACAGGGAGGGAATGGGAGGAACAGTACTTC; CDR3aa: CASNQRTGREWEEQYF
d_gene: TRBD2; abundance: once; v_gene: TRBV10-3; j_gene: TRBJ2-3; CDR3nt: TGTGCCATCAGGAGGACTAGCGGGAGTGCAGATACGCAGTATTTT; CDR3aa: CAIRRTSGSADTQYF
d_gene: TRBD1; abundance: -; v_gene: TRBV6-5; j_gene: TRBJ1-5; CDR3nt: TGTGCCAGCAGTTTACGGACAGGGGATAGCAATCAGCCCCAGCATTTT; CDR3aa: CASSLRTGDSNQPQHF
d_gene: -; abundance: -; v_gene: TRBV27; j_gene: TRBJ1-1; CDR3nt: TGTGCCAGCAGTAGGGGACGAAAGAACACTGAAGCTTTCTTT; CDR3aa: CASSRGRKNTEAFF
d_gene: -; abundance: -; v_gene: TRBV28; j_gene: TRBJ1-1; CDR3nt: TGTGCCAGCGGGGGTTCGTCCACTGAAGCTTTCTTT; CDR3aa: CASGGSSTEAFF
d_gene: TRBD2; abundance: -; v_gene: TRBV15; j_gene: TRBJ2-1; CDR3nt: TGTGCCACCGGGCGGGGGAGATACAATGAGCAGTTCTTC; CDR3aa: CATGRGRYNEQFF
d_gene: -; abundance: once; v_gene: TRBV7-9; j_gene: TRBJ1-1; CDR3nt: TGTGCCAGCAGCCCCCGCCGGGACTCGAACACTGAAGCTTTCTTT; CDR3aa: CASSPRRDSNTEAFF
d_gene: -; abundance: -; v_gene: TRBV5-6; j_gene: TRBJ1-2; CDR3nt: TGTGCCAGCAGCTTTGGGGACCGCTATGGCTACACCTTC; CDR3aa: CASSFGDRYGYTF
d_gene: TRBD1; abundance: -; v_gene: TRBV5-1; j_gene: TRBJ1-4; CDR3nt: TGCGCCAGCAGCTTGTGGCAGGGGGGCAGTGAAAAACTGTTTTTT; CDR3aa: CASSLWQGGSEKLFF
d_gene: -; abundance: -; v_gene: TRBV7-9; j_gene: TRBJ2-3; CDR3nt: TGTGCCAGCAGCGAAACTAGCTTAGAAGATCGGACGCAGTATTTT; CDR3aa: CASSETSLEDRTQYF
d_gene: -; abundance: -; v_gene: TRBV7-3; j_gene: TRBJ2-5; CDR3nt: TGTGCCAGCAGCCAGGGGAACCTACAGTTTCAAGAGACCCAGTACTTC; CDR3aa: CASSQGNLQFQETQYF
d_gene: TRBD2; abundance: -; v_gene: TRBV28; j_gene: TRBJ2-5; CDR3nt: TGTGCCAGCAGCGCCGGGACTAGCGGCTCCAAGACCCAGTACTTC; CDR3aa: CASSAGTSGSKTQYF
d_gene: TRBD2; abundance: -; v_gene: TRBV28; j_gene: TRBJ2-5; CDR3nt: TGTGCCAGCAGTTCCGCTGGGGCGGGGGGACGAGAGACCCAGTACTTC; CDR3aa: CASSSAGAGGRETQYF
d_gene: -; abundance: -; v_gene: TRBV7-3; j_gene: TRBJ2-6; CDR3nt: TGTGCCAGCAGCCGTTTCGGGAGCAACTCTGGGGCCAACGTCCTGACTTTC; CDR3aa: CASSRFGSNSGANVLTF
d_gene: -; abundance: few; v_gene: TRBV6-1; j_gene: TRBJ1-3; CDR3nt: TGTGCCAGCAGTGAAATGGGCTCTGGAAACACCATATATTTT; CDR3aa: CASSEMGSGNTIYF
d_gene: TRBD2; abundance: -; v_gene: TRBV11-2; j_gene: TRBJ2-5; CDR3nt: TGTGCCAGCAGCTTAGTAGCGGGAGTCGGTGAGACCCAGTACTTC; CDR3aa: CASSLVAGVGETQYF
d_gene: TRBD2; abundance: -; v_gene: TRBV11-3; j_gene: TRBJ2-3; CDR3nt: TGTGCCAGCAGCTTAGCGGGACTAGCGGGAGCAAATACGCAGTATTTT; CDR3aa: CASSLAGLAGANTQYF
d_gene: -; abundance: -; v_gene: TRBV6-4; j_gene: TRBJ2-5; CDR3nt: TGTGCCAGCAGTGACCACCTAGGGGCCCAGTACTTC; CDR3aa: CASSDHLGAQYF
d_gene: -; abundance: -; v_gene: TRBV29-1; j_gene: TRBJ2-1; CDR3nt: TGCAGCGTTGGGTTCGACAGCTACAATGAGCAGTTCTTC; CDR3aa: CSVGFDSYNEQFF
d_gene: -; abundance: -; v_gene: TRBV28; j_gene: TRBJ1-2; CDR3nt: TGTGCCAGCCGGACGGACCTTAACTATGGCTACACCTTC; CDR3aa: CASRTDLNYGYTF
d_gene: -; abundance: -; v_gene: TRBV5-6; j_gene: TRBJ2-7; CDR3nt: TGTGCCAGCAGCTTGGTGCGGTCCGGGGAGCAGTACTTC; CDR3aa: CASSLVRSGEQYF
d_gene: -; abundance: -; v_gene: TRBV30; j_gene: TRBJ2-5; CDR3nt: TGTGCCTGGGGCAGAGGGGAGACCCAGTACTTC; CDR3aa: CAWGRGETQYF
d_gene: TRBD2; abundance: -; v_gene: TRBV5-6; j_gene: TRBJ2-7; CDR3nt: TGTGCCAGCAGCTTGGCGGGGGGAAGAACCTACGAGCAGTACTTC; CDR3aa: CASSLAGGRTYEQYF
d_gene: -; abundance: few; v_gene: TRBV2; j_gene: TRBJ1-1; CDR3nt: TGTGCCAGCAGTGAACGACAAACGGTTGCTTTCTTT; CDR3aa: CASSERQTVAFF
d_gene: TRBD1; abundance: -; v_gene: TRBV6-5; j_gene: TRBJ2-1; CDR3nt: TGTGCCAGCAGCTCGGACAGGGGCCGAGAGCAGTTCTTC; CDR3aa: CASSSDRGREQFF
d_gene: -; abundance: few; v_gene: TRBV7-7; j_gene: TRBJ2-3; CDR3nt: TGTGCCAGCAGCTTAGCGTTCAGTGAGGATACGCAGTATTTT; CDR3aa: CASSLAFSEDTQYF
d_gene: -; abundance: -; v_gene: TRBV28; j_gene: TRBJ2-5; CDR3nt: TGTGCCAGCAGCCCCACTAGTAGGGAGACCCAGTACTTC; CDR3aa: CASSPTSRETQYF
d_gene: TRBD2; abundance: -; v_gene: TRBV4-2; j_gene: TRBJ2-7; CDR3nt: TGTGCCAGCAGCCCTGACGGCGCGGGAGTGATCTACGAGCAGTACTTC; CDR3aa: CASSPDGAGVIYEQYF
d_gene: -; abundance: few; v_gene: TRBV6-6; j_gene: TRBJ1-4; CDR3nt: TGTGCCAGTTACAGAGCCCCTAATGAAAAACTGTTTTTT; CDR3aa: CASYRAPNEKLFF
d_gene: -; abundance: -; v_gene: TRBV9; j_gene: TRBJ2-3; CDR3nt: TGTGCCAGCAGCGAGGGACTCAGCACAGATACGCAGTATTTT; CDR3aa: CASSEGLSTDTQYF